The present TCR beta chain was sequenced within a study of CD8 T cells in Susac syndrome. CD8+ and CD4+ T cells taken from blood had their TCR beta sequenced. It was negative isolation that provided the CD8+ and CD4+ T cells, whereas TEMRA cells were enriched by FACS. RNA totalling about 0.5 to 1 ug underwent reverse transcription with random hexamers. A single record per CDR3 protein comes from TCRdb applying MiXCR to the immunoSEQ multiplex PCR reads. The sample records 110,000 or so distinct CDR3 sequences, 85% to 95% being singletons. CDR1 is MNHEY and CDR2 is SMNVEV in the germline V gene (reference sequence). This CDR3 contains 14 residues. Unmatched junction bases numbered 9, after V lost 6 bases and J lost 6 bases.

The TCR originated in a human donor with multiple sclerosis. The sequencing input was CD4+ T cells from PBMCs. The chain has TRBV27 and TRBJ2-7, with 9 bases lining up with TRBD1. Here the CDR3 reads CASRGQGFPIEQYF. CDR3 bases: TGTGCCAGCAGGGGACAGGGATTCCCTATCGAGCAGTACTTC.